The source of this T cell receptor beta chain is a study of blood T cell repertoires in COVID-19. For the study at large: Spain, Italy and the United States supplied samples that represented acute and convalescent COVID-19. PBMCs, B-cell-depleted T cells, or T cells provided the cDNA or gDNA that made up the material.

Seattle enrolled patients during active infection and tracked them longitudinally. Authors' methods: Reference gene primer amplification yielded estimated nucleated cell counts. Produced via immunoSEQ multiplex PCR; TCRdb's table is partial and in-frame only. V and J calls and clone size are given by that table; D and trimming were obtained from the DNA. The sample shows roughly 460,000 clones, around 90% of them seen only once. The TCR originated in a young man with COVID-19, enrolled during active disease. The source material was peripheral blood.

The CDR3 region is CASSTSREQYF. DNA of the CDR3: TGTGCCAGCAGCACAAGTCGCGAGCAGTACTTC. The chain links TRBV2 to TRBJ2-7; no clear D. Germline V gives CDR1 SNHLY, CDR2 FYNNEI. V lost 6 bases and J 6 bases, leaving 9 bases between the germline ends. This CDR3 region has 11 residues. Together with reference TRBV2 and TRBJ2-7, the CDR3 gives the full variable domain: EPEVTQTPSHQVTQMGQEVILRCVPISNHLYFYWYRQILGQKVEFLVSFYNNEISEKSEIFDDQFSVERPDGSNFTLKIRSTKLEDSAMYFCASSTSREQYFGPGTRLTVT.